This record covers a single TCR beta chain. Which antigen it targets is not known. One base away there is no much larger clone; base qualities are not given. V ends up 8 bases short and J 3 bases short, with an unmatched junction base count of 9. Reading from cysteine to phenylalanine, the CDR3 counts 14 amino acids. CDR3 DNA is the only sequence kept; it has 42 bases, read in frame from the first base. The germline V gene (reference sequence) sets CDR1 to SGHAT and CDR2 to FQDESV. The sample belongs to a study of cytomegalovirus exposure and HLA in healthy donors (dated by TCRdb to the late 2010s). Regarding the study in general: An earlier analysis of several hundred of the donors reported about 250 Gb of sequence data and approximately 110 million unique TCR beta sequences from some 180 million T cells. Because of strong linkage in the cohort, roughly 5 DR-DQ haplotypes were treated as single units for association and clustering. Rather than drawing on any new phenotypic data, the later analysis identified candidate immune exposures from TCR beta sequences and the way those sequences occurred across donors. All discovery cohort repertoires had been generated using a single sequencing platform. Of the 398 genotyped donors, 65% to 90% were placed in the genetic ancestry cluster associated with self-reported Caucasian donors. An earlier analysis of roughly 580 of the donors used high-throughput TCR beta sequencing to judge whether each TCR beta V gene segment behaved as functional or pseudogenic. In a later analysis, previously published TCR beta repertoires from some 640 donors were re-analyzed and high-resolution HLA genotyping was added so that TCR occurrence patterns could be studied. In addition to the first cohort of around 670 subjects, a separate validation cohort of over 90 different subjects was used. Using immunosequencing, the study profiled T cell repertoires from about 620 subjects and related those repertoires to cytomegalovirus serostatus. The study combined high-throughput TCR immunosequencing, statistical association of individual TCRs with disease status, and machine learning to predict cytomegalovirus infection status. Donor age, sex, ethnicity and CMV serostatus were compiled alongside the repertoire data. Class I and class II HLA loci were covered by the typing at four-digit resolution. Typing coverage varied by locus: 629-630 donors for A, B, C, DRB1 and DQB1; 522 for DQA1; 606 for DPA1; under 490 for DPB1. The aim of the study was to test whether cataloging public T cell receptors could identify signatures of past pathogen exposure. Approximately 300 gigabases of sequencing data and tens of millions of unique TCR sequences made up an early release that covered some 640 HLA-typed donors. Genome-wide SNP genotypes for about three fifths of the 666 donors were used in a later genetic analysis, which treated that subset as a discovery cohort. On average, around 230,000 unique TCR beta nucleotide sequences were sequenced per donor among about 400 genotyped donors of the cohort, with about 17% of those sequences being non-productive. The investigation overall reported the following: In a later analysis, HLA-associated TCR beta chains showed more clonal expansion and lower generation probabilities than non-associated chains that were equally common. In vitro tests confirmed that a few of the cytomegalovirus-associated TCR beta chains recognize cytomegalovirus antigens. A later analysis found that TCR association rates varied across HLA loci, with DRB1 alleles showing the most associated TCRs and HLA-C alleles the fewest. The sequencing pipeline was judged likely to have produced a cluster of highly shared sequence variants as a technical artifact. Specific HLA alleles were associated with 15,000 to 20,000 TCR beta sequences at a false discovery rate of 0.05 in a later analysis. Compared with the 666-donor mean, donors in an Asian-associated ancestry cluster had fewer N-insertions in productive TCRs, according to a later genetic analysis. Only TCR beta chains were sequenced in this cohort, and the absence of alpha or paired-chain data limited detectable features. While some public TCRs were present in many individuals, most TCR sequences turned up only very rarely across donors. HLA typing was unavailable for some donors at each locus, so association tests used only the typed subset. V-gene and J-gene trimming of TCR beta chains was associated with a missense DCLRE1C variant in a later genetic analysis, and the association was replicated in an independent cohort. Most CMV-associated TCR beta chains appeared to be HLA-restricted in a later analysis, and the HLA associations seemed to be driven largely by CMV exposure. CMV serostatus was the only immune exposure information available for the cohort. Strong co-occurrence of HLA alleles, especially DR and DQ, made assigning TCR associations to individual alleles difficult. Some IMGT-functional V segments, including TRBV6-2 and TRBV6-3, could not be told apart with the 87-base-pair reads, so those segments were excluded. Correlated functional status among segregating V segments might be attributable to linkage disequilibrium, but an unknown experimental factor could not be ruled out. The study listed approximately 150 TCR beta chains as associated with cytomegalovirus. Roughly uniform sequencing depth across donors was assumed in presence/absence analyses, although this assumption may not hold. A further reported finding was that TCR beta sequences accurately predicted the HLA-A and HLA-B alleles for most subjects in the first cohort. Because counts were too low, about 15 rarely observed V segments, including chromosome 9 orphons, were left out of the earlier analysis of about 620 of the donors. An earlier analysis of approximately 590 of the donors showed that most TCR beta V segments appeared in productive rearrangements either about 90% or about 30% of the time, which broadly matched IMGT annotations. According to a later analysis, parvovirus B19, influenza, CMV and Epstein-Barr virus appeared linked to several top co-occurrence clusters. The authors suggested that the approach could potentially be extended to other disease states and immunological phenotypes. The classifier was reported to diagnose cytomegalovirus status with high specificity and sensitivity in both the original cohort and the validation cohort.

In total, fewer than 750 healthy bone marrow donors made up the cohort. All cohort members were sampled while nominally healthy, although unrecorded immune exposures were likely present. The donor tested CMV seronegative and was one of the 352 seronegative cohort members. A peripheral blood sample was collected from each donor, and TCR beta sequencing was performed on peripheral blood mononuclear cells. Genomic DNA extraction from the blood cell samples was performed with the Qiagen DNeasy Blood Extraction Kit. Preparation of the library involved the immunoSEQ multiplex PCR assay. For the multiplex PCR, a mixture combining 60 forward primers for TCR Vbeta segments and 13 reverse primers for TCR Jbeta segments was used. The CDR3 region of rearranged TCR beta genes was amplified from genomic DNA by a multiplex PCR assay. The amplified TCR beta libraries were sequenced on the Illumina HiSeq System as 87-base-pair reads. Under the source paper's analysis protocol: In a later analysis, about 80 million unique TCR beta chains were counted across the 666 repertoires, and roughly 10 million of these chains were shared by at least two donors. To remove PCR and sequencing errors, raw reads were error-corrected and collapsed into unique sequences using a nearest-neighbor algorithm that merged closely related sequences. Alignment of CDR3 sequences to IMGT reference sequences was used to assign V, D and J gene segments. For a sequence to be retained, a match of at least six nucleotides to both a V gene segment and a J gene segment was required. A rearrangement counted as productive if the CDR3 had no stop codons and remained in frame with V and J, and every other rearrangement counted as non-productive. Following IMGT convention, CDR3 was defined as the stretch from the second conserved V-encoded cysteine up to the conserved J-encoded phenylalanine. The earlier analysis of 450 to 750 of the donors excluded any sequence lacking an unambiguous match to a single V gene segment. An earlier analysis of 587 of the donors called V segments functional above 56.7% productive rearrangements and segregating when the between-donor standard deviation exceeded 5%. A statistical classification framework was built to diagnose cytomegalovirus status from the catalog of TCR beta chain sequences. In a later analysis, TCR nucleotide sequences were compared against IMGT/GENE-DB human TR gene sequences so that V and J genes could be assigned. The TCRdist pipeline was used in a later analysis to assign CDR3 sequences and most-parsimonious VDJ recombination scenarios. In a later analysis, each TCR beta chain was defined by its CDR3 amino acid sequence together with its V-gene family, and reads without a unique V-gene family were excluded. A later analysis removed roughly 590 highly shared, low-generation-probability nucleotide sequences to deal with suspected cross-contamination and a sequencing artifact. In a later analysis, a clonal expansion index for each public chain was calculated from normalized within-repertoire ranks of inferred template counts. A later analysis computed generation probabilities with a VDJ recombination model fitted to out-of-frame rearrangements, and checked the results against IGoR. In a later analysis, hypergeometric tests were used to score TCR-TCR, TCR-HLA and TCR-CMV co-occurrence, with a repertoire-size bias correction applied to TCR pairs. A later analysis estimated false discovery rates by permuting HLA or CMV assignments 20 times. A later analysis grouped co-occurring TCRs with DBSCAN, adding TCRdist sequence similarity when clustering within HLA-allele-positive subsets. Repertoires with fewer than 30,000 or more than 120,000 public chains were left out of co-occurrence clustering, as were several repertoires with anomalous nucleotide sharing. TCRdb stores this immuneACCESS table with in-frame sequences only. Part of the clones is absent; in the studies checked, under half of the shortfall reflects unresolved V genes, and no reason is known for the rest. The V and J calls and clone size are taken from that table; D and trimming were inferred from the DNA. For this sample the table gives about 35,000 clones, of which around 80% were detected only once. The ten largest clones add up to 3.6% of the sample.

This chain is built from TRBV11-1 and TRBJ2-5; a stretch of 7 junction bases matches TRBD1. Sequencing was done on a sample of PBMCs. This TCR came from a woman younger than 30 in good health and CMV-seronegative. The bases are TGTGCCAGCTCGCCGGACAGGTGGGAAGAGACCCAGTACTTC. Translation gives CASSPDRWEETQYF. Reference TRBV11-1 and TRBJ2-5 proteins supply the regions before and after the CDR3; the full variable domain is: EAEVAQSPRYKITEKSQAVAFWCDPISGHATLYWYRQILGQGPELLVQFQDESVVDDSQLPKDRFSAERLKGVDSTLKIQPAELGDSAMYLCASSPDRWEETQYFGPGTRLLVL.